Each of the 15 T cell receptor beta chains below was sequenced from the same sample in a study of spatial heterogeneity in lung cancer. Time point defined: blood at routine non-recurrence follow-up after resection. Unsorted samples of tumor, nontumor lung or frozen PBMC had their whole RNA sequenced. In TCRdb, the 5' RACE reads were re-called with MiXCR into one record per CDR3 protein. The table includes some 120,000 distinct CDR3 sequences, 12% detected once. Here the sequenced sample was PBMCs, taken at follow-up. These receptors were collected from a male donor with early-stage non-small cell lung cancer.

Many counts were recorded for this clonotype. The rearrangement links TRBV10-3 to TRBJ1-2; D gene unclear. Trimming took off 0 bases at V and 1 base at J, with 9 bases between the two ends. The CDR3 has 15 amino acids. From germline, CDR1 is ENHRY and CDR2 SYGVKD. The CDR3 DNA reads TGTGCCATCAGTGAGTCAACACAGAGTAACTATGGCTACACCTTC. It codes for CAISESTQSNYGYTF.

This clonotype was observed a few times. V and J are TRBV23-1 and TRBJ2-1; D could derive from TRBD1 or TRBD2 (6 bases each). TRBV23-1 has ORF status, its function being uncertain. The CDR3 is made up of 17 amino acids. Trimming stripped 1 base from V and 3 bases from J, with 16 bases between. The CDR3 spells CASSQYGEAGDYNEQFF. CDR3 nucleotide sequence: TGCGCCAGCAGTCAATACGGGGAGGCAGGGGACTACAATGAGCAGTTCTTC.

This rearrangement joins TRBV19 to TRBJ2-2; TRBD1 aligns across 9 bases. The germline CDR1 and CDR2 sequences are LNHDA and SQIVND (reference sequence). The CDR3 is made up of 15 amino acids. Trimming at V came to 6 bases and at J to 5 bases, leaving 7 bases not matched to a gene. The CDR3 DNA sequence: TGTGCCAGTAGCGCACAGGGGGCATTGACCGGGGAGCTGTTTTTT. Translated: CASSAQGALTGELFF. Complete variable domain (other parts from reference TRBV19 and TRBJ2-2): DGGITQSPKYLFRKEGQNVTLSCEQNLNHDAMYWYRQDPGQGLRLIYYSQIVNDFQKGDIAEGYSVSREKKESFPLTVTSAQKNPTAFYLCASSAQGALTGELFFGEGSRLTVL.

The rearrangement links TRBV7-8 to TRBJ2-3, with D unresolved. The CDR3 spans 18 residues. V was shortened by 1 base and J by 6 bases, with 23 bases between the two germline ends. Per the germline V gene, CDR1 is SGHVS and CDR2 is FQNEAQ. The CDR3 coding sequence is TGTGCCAGCAGCTTAGAATTCAGCTCGTTGGGTTGGGGTGATACGCAGTATTTT. This gives the protein CASSLEFSSLGWGDTQYF.

This clonotype was observed many times. The chain has TRBV5-1 and TRBJ2-2; perhaps TRBD2 as D (7 bases). Germline V lookup: CDR1 SGHRS, CDR2 YFSETQ. Trimming took 0 bases from V and 4 from J, leaving 13 bases between them. The CDR3 has 16 amino acids. Here the CDR3 reads CASSLARGGSTGELFF. The CDR3 nucleotides are TGCGCCAGCAGCTTGGCCAGGGGCGGGAGCACCGGGGAGCTGTTTTTT. Combining the CDR3 with reference TRBV5-1 and TRBJ2-2 gives the whole variable domain KAGVTQTPRYLIKTRGQQVTLSCSPISGHRSVSWYQQTPGQGLQFLFEYFSETQRNKGNFPGRFSGRQFSNSRSEMNVSTLELGDSALYLCASSLARGGSTGELFFGEGSRLTVL.

This clonotype was picked up a small number of times. V is TRBV18 and J is TRBJ2-1; TRBD1 or TRBD2 may be the D gene (5 bases each). The CDR3 is 18 residues long. With 1 base removed from V and 1 base from J, the gap between germline ends came to 17 bases. CDR1 and CDR2 (germline): KGHSH, LQKENI. CDR3: CASSPLPGVGASYNEQFF. The DNA for the CDR3 is TGTGCCAGCTCACCACTACCAGGTGTCGGGGCATCCTACAATGAGCAGTTCTTC.

This clonotype has a handful of counts. V gene TRBV6-2 or TRBV6-3 combines with J gene TRBJ1-5, with 9 bases lining up with TRBD1. There are 14 residues in the CDR3. Germline assignment: CDR1 MNHEY and CDR2 SVGEGT. V dropped 7 bases and J dropped 7; count of bases not matched to a gene: 8. The CDR3 DNA is TGTGCCAGCACCACCACAGGGGGCCGGCAGCCCCAGCATTTT. Its protein is CASTTTGGRQPQHF.

This clonotype was seen a few times. The chain combines TRBV20-1 with TRBJ1-2; D unclear. The germline V and J ends were trimmed by 0 bases and 2 bases, with 4 bases remaining between them. The CDR3 has 12 residues. Germline V gene data show CDR1 as DFQATT and CDR2 as SNEGSKA (reference sequence). In nucleotides, the CDR3 is TGCAGTGCTAGAGATTACAACTATGGCTACACCTTC. Its protein is CSARDYNYGYTF.

This clonotype was counted many times. The V and J genes are TRBV5-8 and TRBJ1-2; TRBD1 matches at 10 bases. With V trimmed by 3 bases and J by 2 bases, 1 base remained unmatched. The CDR3 is 14 residues long. Germline V CDR1 and CDR2: SGHTS, YDEGEE. Written as DNA, the CDR3 is TGTGCCAGCAGCTCGGACAGGGGGAACTATGGCTACACCTTC. Residues: CASSSDRGNYGYTF.

V is TRBV2 and J is TRBJ2-2; maybe TRBD1 (6 bases). V lost 6 bases and J lost 3, with 8 bases in between. The CDR3 runs 13 residues. The germline CDR1 and CDR2 sequences are SNHLY and FYNNEI. CDR3 nucleotides: TGTGCCAGCAGGTACAGGGACACCGGGGAGCTGTTTTTT. This encodes CASRYRDTGELFF.

The rearrangement uses TRBV7-2 and TRBJ2-1, with a possible D match to TRBD1 (6 bases). The germline gives CDR1 SGHTA, CDR2 FQGNSA. Trimming pared 5 bases from V and 8 bases from J, leaving 19 bases between. This CDR3 region has 15 residues. CDR3 sequence: CASSPELVGAHEQFF. For the CDR3, the DNA is TGTGCCAGCAGCCCTGAATTGGTGGGGGCACATGAGCAGTTCTTC.

This clonotype was recorded at least ten times. At one boundary the junction diverges from the germline segment, which might be a read error. The J gene is TRBJ1-2, the V gene TRBV7-9; D is unresolved. Germline lookup yields CDR1 SEHNR and CDR2 FQNEAQ (reference sequence). This CDR3 region has 12 residues. As DNA, the CDR3 is TGTGCCAGCAGCCCCGGTGGGGTCTACGGATCATTC. This encodes CASSPGGVYGSF.

This chain connects TRBV30 to TRBJ2-1, with 7 bases fitting TRBD2. The V gene end was trimmed by 4 bases and the J gene end by 4 bases; junction bases not matched to a gene: 7. The CDR3 loop spans 14 amino acids. Germline V gene lookup returns CDR1 GTSNPN and CDR2 SVGIG (reference sequence). The CDR3: CAWTRTSTYNEQFF. The CDR3 DNA is TGTGCCTGGACCCGGACTAGTACGTACAATGAGCAGTTCTTC.

The V call is TRBV7-8, the J call TRBJ1-2; D possibly corresponds to TRBD1 (6 bases). This CDR3 is built from 14 residues. Germline CDR1 reads SGHVS; CDR2 reads FQNEAQ. Trimming removed 3 bases at V and 5 bases at J, with 13 bases between. The CDR3 DNA reads as TGTGCCAGCAGCTTCCAGCCAGGGGCTTATGGCTACACCTTC. Its protein product is CASSFQPGAYGYTF.

This sequence joins TRBV7-2 and TRBJ2-3; 7 bases fit TRBD1. The V gene end was trimmed by 6 bases and the J gene end by 5 bases; junction bases not matched to a gene: 11. Germline V gives CDR1 SGHTA, CDR2 FQGNSA. This CDR3 comprises 15 residues. Written as DNA, the CDR3 is TGTGCCAGCAGGCGGACAGGTCAAGGTCGAGATACGCAGTATTTT. Protein product: CASRRTGQGRDTQYF.